Listed here are 14 T cell receptor beta chains from one sample, sequenced in a study of blood T cell repertoires in COVID-19. TCRdb's table, derived via immunoSEQ multiplex PCR, lists solely in-frame clones and lacks some. The data contain 150,000 to 200,000 clones, around 90% of them singletons. Sequenced input: peripheral blood. These TCRs come from a man aged 45-60 years who had recovered from COVID-19.

The rearrangement uses TRBV13 and TRBJ1-2, with 7 bases that match TRBD1. Germline CDR1 PRHDT, CDR2 FYEKMQ (reference sequence). J lost 8 bases, V lost 4 bases, and 13 bases had no gene match. The CDR3 runs to 15 residues. The CDR3 nucleotides are TGTGCCAGCAGCTCGTCGGCGGCAGGGGGTTACGGCTACACCTTC. Its translation: CASSSSAAGGYGYTF.

This rearrangement joins TRBV11-2 to TRBJ1-1; D call uncertain. This CDR3 has 11 residues. Germline CDR1 is SGHAT and CDR2 is FQNNGV. V was clipped by 5 bases and J by 12 bases, with 13 bases between them. As DNA, the CDR3 is TGTGCCAGCAGCGTCCTCCTGAGCCCTTTCTTT. Translating it yields CASSVLLSPFF.

J is TRBJ2-5 and V is TRBV27, with 8 bases lining up with TRBD2. The CDR3 is made up of 15 amino acids. CDR1 MNHEY and CDR2 SMNVEV come from the germline V gene (reference sequence). V dropped 6 bases and J dropped 2; count of bases not matched to a gene: 8. DNA of the CDR3: TGTGCCAGCAGCCCCGGGGGGGGCGGGCAAGAGACCCAGTACTTC. Translated, it gives CASSPGGGGQETQYF.

This rearrangement joins TRBV5-1 to TRBJ2-7; 7 bases match TRBD1. This CDR3 spans 16 amino acids. Germline V gene data show CDR1 as SGHRS and CDR2 as YFSETQ. The V gene end was trimmed by 3 bases and the J gene end by 2 bases; junction bases not matched to a gene: 11. DNA of the CDR3: TGCGCCAGCAGCTACCCCGGGACAGACCCAACCTACGAGCAGTACTTC. Its protein is CASSYPGTDPTYEQYF. Based on the CDR3 plus reference TRBV5-1 and TRBJ2-7, the full variable domain is KAGVTQTPRYLIKTRGQQVTLSCSPISGHRSVSWYQQTPGQGLQFLFEYFSETQRNKGNFPGRFSGRQFSNSRSEMNVSTLELGDSALYLCASSYPGTDPTYEQYFGPGTRLTVT.

The chain uses TRBV4-3 and TRBJ2-6, with D possibly matching TRBD2 (6 bases). Trimming left V 0 bases short and J 2 bases short, with 8 bases between. This CDR3 is 16 amino acids long. In germline, CDR1 is LGHNA, CDR2 YSLEER. CDR3 nucleotide sequence: TGCGCCAGCAGCCAAGAGGCGGGGCCTGGGGCCAACGTCCTGACTTTC. Translating it yields CASSQEAGPGANVLTF.

The chain carries TRBV4-1 and TRBJ1-2; D possibly corresponds to TRBD1 (5 bases). V was cut by 1 base and J by 8 bases, with 17 bases left in between. Germline CDR1 is MGHRA and CDR2 is YSYEKL. The length of the CDR3 is 15 residues. CDR3 nucleotide sequence: TGCGCCAGCAGCCAAGGCTCAACAGGTACGCGCGGCTACACCTTC. This gives the protein CASSQGSTGTRGYTF.

V and J are TRBV5-1 and TRBJ1-1, with TRBD1 matching 12 bases. The trim removed 4 bases at V and 0 bases at J, leaving 10 bases unmatched. There are 18 residues in the CDR3. The V gene's germline CDR1 is SGHRS and CDR2 YFSETQ. The CDR3 DNA reads as TGCGCCAGCAGCCTTACCGGGACAGGGGGCGCGATGAACACTGAAGCTTTCTTT. The encoded protein is CASSLTGTGGAMNTEAFF.

The V call is TRBV18, the J call TRBJ2-5; TRBD1 might be the D (6 bases). V lost 1 base, J lost 5 bases, and 17 bases lay in between. CDR3 length: 16 residues. Germline V gives CDR1 KGHSH, CDR2 LQKENI. The CDR3 here is CASSPQPSRGRETQYF. The CDR3 DNA sequence: TGTGCCAGCTCACCACAGCCCTCCAGGGGTCGGGAGACCCAGTACTTC.

This clone was seen a handful of times. This chain uses TRBV7-7 with TRBJ2-7; the match to TRBD1 covers 12 bases. Germline assignment: CDR1 SSHAT and CDR2 FNYEAQ (reference sequence). V was pared by 5 bases and J by 4 bases, with 6 bases of the junction left unmatched. The CDR3 covers 15 residues. CDR3 sequence reads: CASSPGTGGGYEQYF. The CDR3 coding sequence is TGTGCCAGCAGCCCCGGGACAGGGGGCGGATACGAGCAGTACTTC.

The chain uses TRBV7-2 and TRBJ1-6; unclear D gene. The V gene lost 0 bases and the J gene lost 9 bases, with 3 bases spanning the gap. The CDR3 is made up of 12 amino acids. Per germline, CDR1 SGHTA and CDR2 FQGNSA. CDR3 sequence reads: CASSLAVSPLHF. DNA of the CDR3: TGTGCCAGCAGCTTAGCCGTTTCACCCCTCCACTTT. Filled out from reference TRBV7-2 and TRBJ1-6, the complete variable domain reads GAGVSQSPSNKVTEKGKDVELRCDPISGHTALYWYRQSLGQGLEFLIYFQGNSAPDKSGLPSDRFSAERTGGSVSTLTIQRTQQEDSAVYLCASSLAVSPLHFGNGTRLTVT.

This clone was picked up one time. The chain has TRBV21-1 and TRBJ2-1; TRBD1 is the table's D call and was not checked against the DNA. TRBV21-1 is designated a pseudogene. The CDR3 has 23 residues. The CDR3 sequence: CASSNFSQSTGQRTSSSYNEQFF. The CDR3, as DNA: TGTGCCAGCAGCAATTTTTCCCAGAGCACAGGGCAACGCACCTCGAGCTCCTACAATGAGCAGTTCTTC.

This chain links TRBV2 with TRBJ1-2, with TRBD1 as a possible D gene (6 bases). V lost 6 bases and J lost 6, with 8 bases in between. CDR3 length equals 11 residues. Per germline, CDR1 SNHLY and CDR2 FYNNEI. The CDR3 sequence: CASREGDGYTF. In DNA, the CDR3 is TGTGCCAGCAGAGAGGGGGATGGCTACACCTTC.

V usage is TRBV10-1 and J usage is TRBJ1-6, with D uncertain. The CDR3 extends over 14 amino acids. Germline V gives CDR1 WNHNN, CDR2 SYGVQD (reference sequence). Trimming took 10 bases from V and 10 from J, leaving 20 bases between them. The CDR3 reads CATQHGSRGSPLHF. The CDR3 DNA is TGCGCCACCCAGCATGGGAGCCGGGGATCACCCCTCCACTTT.

V and J are TRBV5-4 and TRBJ1-1; the match to TRBD1 covers 7 bases. Germline loops: CDR1 SGHNT, CDR2 YYREEE (reference sequence). V lost 5 bases and J lost 2; bases outside the gene matches: 9. CDR3 length equals 15 residues. The CDR3 spells CASRPGTDPNTEAFF. Here the CDR3 DNA reads TGTGCCAGCAGACCCGGGACAGATCCCAACACTGAAGCTTTCTTT. The full variable domain, rest sourced from reference TRBV5-4 and TRBJ1-1, is ETGVTQSPTHLIKTRGQQVTLRCSSQSGHNTVSWYQQALGQGPQFIFQYYREEENGRGNFPPRFSGLQFPNYSSELNVNALELDDSALYLCASRPGTDPNTEAFFGQGTRLTVV.